The 29 T cell receptor beta chains below were found in one sample sequenced in a study of tumor-infiltrating lymphocytes in primary liver carcinoma. Starting material of approximately 500 ng total RNA yielded TCR beta cDNA via a constant-region primer. Three nested multiplex PCR rounds, a slightly modified ARM-PCR method, built the TCR beta libraries. With TRBV1-TRBV30 forward primers and a C-beta reverse primer, the first two PCR rounds were run for approximately 10 cycles each. MiXCR was run by TCRdb on the multiplex PCR reads, yielding one entry per CDR3 protein. The sample lists some 120,000 distinct CDR3 sequences, 64% occurring once. Unsorted bulk tissue, about 18-31 mg of it, served as the source for co-extraction of RNA and DNA. Sequenced: liver tumor tissue from sampling region 3. Subset reported: tumor region T3, left-lateral pole. These receptor sequences come from a woman aged 55 to 70 with primary liver carcinoma and hepatitis B virus infection.

As regards this clonotype: A read error may be the cause here, since a much bigger clone is one base away. The rearrangement uses TRBV28 and TRBJ2-5; D remains unclear. The CDR3 is made up of 14 amino acids. From germline, CDR1 is MDHEN and CDR2 SYDVKM. CDR3: CANSTTRALKTQYF. The CDR3 DNA reads as TGTGCCAACAGTACCACACGGGCCTTAAAGACCCAGTACTTC.

As for this clonotype: Sequence at one end of the junction differs from germline and may be a read error. V usage is TRBV5-5 and J usage is TRBJ1-5, with a weak D call TRBD1 (5 bases). CDR1 is SGHKS and CDR2 is YYEKEE in the germline V gene (reference sequence). The CDR3 loop spans 14 amino acids. The CDR3 region is CASSVGTSNQSQHF. DNA of the CDR3: TGTGCCAGCAGCGTTGGGACTTCCAATCAGTCCCAGCATTTT.

As to this clonotype: This may come from a read error, since a much larger clone is one base off. This chain joins TRBV29-1 and TRBJ1-4; TRBD1 agrees at 9 bases. The germline gives CDR1 SQVTM, CDR2 ANQGSEA. This CDR3 has 13 amino acids. CDR3 coding DNA: TGCAGGGTCCGACAGGGGGGGGGGGAAAAACTGTTTTTT. Its translation: CRVRQGGGEKLFF.

Concerning this clonotype: Lacking the conserved final phenylalanine or tryptophan, this CDR3 likely reflects a read error. The rearrangement joins TRBV29-1 to TRBJ2-5; TRBD2 might be the D (6 bases). This CDR3 is built from 12 residues. Deletions cut 4 bases from V and 9 bases from J, with 15 bases between. The germline V gene encodes CDR1 SQVTM and CDR2 ANQGSEA. DNA for the CDR3: TGCAGCGTTGCGAGTAGCGGCGAGGCCCAGTACTTG. Its protein is CSVASSGEAQYL.

About this clonotype itself: The CDR3 ends on some other residue instead of the conserved phenylalanine or tryptophan, so this is likely a read error. The chain carries TRBV11-2 and TRBJ2-7; 9 positions match TRBD2. This CDR3 comprises 17 residues. CDR1 and CDR2 (germline): SGHAT, FQNNGV. The CDR3 here is CASSLNRMSAGGDEQYL. CDR3 sequence (DNA): TGTGCGAGCAGCTTAAATCGAATGTCAGCGGGAGGCGACGAGCAGTACTTA.

This chain uses TRBV28 with TRBJ2-3; TRBD2 agrees at 9 bases. In germline, CDR1 is MDHEN, CDR2 SYDVKM. The length of the CDR3 is 16 residues. J lost 3 bases, V lost 4 bases, and 8 bases had no gene match. CDR3 residues: CASSWGTSRMTDTQYF. CDR3 DNA sequence: TGTGCCAGCAGTTGGGGGACTAGCAGGATGACAGATACGCAGTATTTT. The full variable domain, completed using reference TRBV28 and TRBJ2-3, is DVKVTQSSRYLVKRTGEKVFLECVQDMDHENMFWYRQDPGLGLRLIYFSYDVKMKEKGDIPEGYSVSREKKERFSLILESASTNQTSMYLCASSWGTSRMTDTQYFGPGTRLTVL.

The chain carries TRBV11-2 and TRBJ2-4; 14 nucleotides agree with TRBD2. The germline CDR1 and CDR2 sequences are SGHAT and FQNNGV. This CDR3 spans 19 amino acids. J lost 8 bases, V lost 2 bases, and 14 bases had no gene match. CDR3 residues: CASSLNGLAGGQILYIQYF. In DNA, the CDR3 is TGTGCCAGCAGCTTAAATGGACTAGCGGGAGGCCAGATTCTATACATTCAGTACTTC.

This clonotype has ten or more counts. This chain's CDR3 is CASSPRQGTMVGDTQYF. In DNA, the CDR3 is TGTGCCAGCAGCCCACGACAGGGTACGATGGTTGGAGATACGCAGTATTTT. This chain links TRBV5-4 with TRBJ2-3; 7 bases are shared with TRBD1. The V and J ends lost 4 bases and 5 bases, in that order; junction bases with no gene match: 16. The CDR3 has 17 amino acids. CDR1 is SGHNT and CDR2 is YYREEE in the germline V gene (reference sequence).

With respect to this clonotype: Sequence at one end of the junction differs from germline and may be a read error. This chain uses TRBV11-3 with TRBJ2-1, with 8 bases identical to TRBD1. Germline CDR1 and CDR2: SGHNT and YENEEA. The CDR3 consists of 15 residues. CDR3 DNA sequence: TGTGCCGGCAGCTCCCACAGGGGGGTTTACAATGAGCAGTTCTTC. Translating gives CAGSSHRGVYNEQFF. The complete variable domain, with remaining parts taken from reference TRBV11-3 and TRBJ2-1, reads EAGVVQSPRYKIIEKKQPVAFWCNPISGHNTLYWYLQNLGQGPELLIRYENEEAVDDSQLPKDRFSAERLKGVDSTLKIQPAELGDSAVYLCAGSSHRGVYNEQFFGPGTRLTVL.

The V call is TRBV5-1, the J call TRBJ2-3; D might be TRBD1 or TRBD2, each matching 5 bases. The ends were cut back, 6 bases at V and 6 bases at J, with 20 bases in the middle. This CDR3 has 15 amino acids. From germline, CDR1 is SGHRS and CDR2 YFSETQ. CDR3 sequence reads: CASKRDLPGIDTQYF. DNA for the CDR3: TGCGCCAGCAAACGGGACCTTCCTGGGATTGATACGCAGTATTTT.

In its sample, this clonotype was seen once. The chain has TRBV7-9 and TRBJ2-1, with a possible D match to TRBD1 (6 bases). The CDR3 runs 15 residues. Trimming pared 5 bases from V and 9 bases from J, leaving 20 bases between. Per germline, CDR1 SEHNR and CDR2 FQNEAQ (reference sequence). Here the CDR3 reads CASSPNRYRVGEQFF. DNA of the CDR3: TGTGCCAGCAGCCCAAACCGGTACAGGGTCGGTGAGCAGTTCTTC.

This clonotype has ten or more counts. This chain connects TRBV6-1 to TRBJ2-7, with 10 bases matching TRBD2. V lost 4 bases, J lost 4 bases, and 7 bases stayed unmatched. Per the germline V gene, CDR1 is MNHNS and CDR2 is SASEGT. This CDR3 spans 15 amino acids. The DNA for the CDR3 is TGTGCCAGCAGTGGAGCACTAGCGGGGCTTTACGAGCAGTACTTC. It translates to CASSGALAGLYEQYF.

In nucleotides, the CDR3 is TGTGCCAGCCTTCTGCCAGGGACGGGCTGTGGCTACACCTTC. Encoded protein: CASLLPGTGCGYTF. The chain recombines TRBV28 with TRBJ1-2; TRBD1 might be the D (5 bases). V was trimmed by 8 bases and J by 7 bases, leaving 20 bases between them. Germline CDR1 MDHEN, CDR2 SYDVKM. The CDR3 is 14 residues long.

A note on this clonotype: At one end the junction does not follow the germline gene, possibly because of a read error. The chain is built from TRBV4-1 and TRBJ1-1; D is perhaps TRBD1 (5 bases). The CDR3 is made up of 16 amino acids. The germline gives CDR1 MGHRA, CDR2 YSYEKL. The CDR3 is CTSSQDRRSGGTEAFF. The CDR3 region has the DNA TGCACCAGCAGCCAAGATAGGCGCAGTGGGGGCACTGAAGCTTTCTTT.

As regards this clonotype: A read error may account for a junction end that differs from germline. The V and J genes are TRBV11-2 and TRBJ1-2; TRBD1 is a possible D gene (6 bases). This CDR3 comprises 15 residues. Germline-derived CDR1 and CDR2 are SGHAT and FQNNGV. CDR3 nucleotide sequence: TGTGTCAGCAGCTTAGTGGGGGCCAGTGGCGGTGGCTATACCTTC. Its protein is CVSSLVGASGGGYTF.

This clonotype was seen more than once but under ten times. The CDR3 loop is CASSLYTDTQYF. The DNA of the CDR3 is TGCGCCAGCAGCTTATACACAGATACGCAGTATTTT. The V gene is TRBV5-1, the J gene TRBJ2-3, with D unresolved. This CDR3 is built from 12 residues. V lost 2 bases and J lost 2, with 3 bases in between. Germline CDR1 SGHRS, CDR2 YFSETQ.

This clonotype is a singleton in its sample. The chain carries TRBV20-1 and TRBJ2-1, with 9 bases matching TRBD1. CDR3 length: 15 amino acids. J gave up 3 bases and V 3 bases, and 6 bases lay outside the gene matches. The V gene's germline CDR1 is DFQATT and CDR2 SNEGSKA (reference sequence). CDR3 protein: CSASPGTGYYNEQFF. The DNA for the CDR3 is TGCAGTGCTAGCCCCGGGACAGGGTACTACAATGAGCAGTTCTTC.

V gene TRBV11-1 combines with J gene TRBJ2-1; D might be TRBD1 or TRBD2, each matching 6 bases. Germline V CDR1 and CDR2: SGHAT, FQDESV (reference sequence). The CDR3 has 15 amino acids. The CDR3 sequence: CDNSLGGTTYNEQFF. For the CDR3, the DNA is TGTGACAACAGTTTAGGGGGGACGACCTACAATGAGCAGTTCTTC.

About this clonotype itself: As the CDR3 is not closed by the conserved phenylalanine or tryptophan, this likely results from a read error. This sequence joins TRBV11-2 and TRBJ2-1; TRBD1 aligns across 7 bases. Germline V gene lookup returns CDR1 SGHAT and CDR2 FQNNGV. The V gene end was trimmed by 5 bases and the J gene end by 5 bases; junction bases not matched to a gene: 12. There are 16 residues in the CDR3. CDR3 region: CASSDPTGISDNEQFC. CDR3 in DNA: TGTGCCAGCAGCGACCCGACAGGGATTTCTGACAATGAGCAGTTCTGC.

A remark on this clonotype: A much larger clone lies a single base off, so this may be a read error. The chain couples TRBV5-4 to TRBJ2-5; 12 nucleotides match TRBD2. CDR1 is SGHNT and CDR2 is YYREEE in the germline V gene (reference sequence). The junction had 8 bases not matched to a gene; V was cut back by 6 bases and J by 5 bases. CDR3 length: 15 residues. The CDR3 DNA reads TGTGCCAGCATGCCGGGACTAGCGGGCCATGAGACCCAGTACTTC. Amino acids: CASMPGLAGHETQYF.

This sequence joins TRBV5-4 and TRBJ1-2, with 7 nucleotides matching TRBD1. With V trimmed by 1 base and J by 12 bases, 12 bases remained unmatched. The CDR3 has 14 residues. CDR1 SGHNT and CDR2 YYREEE come from the germline V gene (reference sequence). The chain's CDR3 is CASSLPLTGSGNTF. The CDR3 coding sequence is TGTGCCAGCAGCTTGCCTCTGACAGGGTCCGGCAACACCTTC.

The chain is built from TRBV5-4 and TRBJ2-5; the D call may be TRBD1 or TRBD2 (5 bases each). CDR3 length: 13 residues. The V end was cut by 3 bases, the J end by 5 bases, with 11 bases between. Germline V gene lookup returns CDR1 SGHNT and CDR2 YYREEE (reference sequence). The CDR3 nucleotides are TGTGCCAGCAGCTCGGGGCCTCGGGAGACCCAGTACTTC. Its translation is CASSSGPRETQYF.

The genes are TRBV21-1 and TRBJ2-7; TRBD1 was called by the table and not checked on the DNA. TRBV21-1 is classified as a pseudogene. CDR3 length equals 15 residues. The CDR3 is CASSHRDRGRHEQYF. The CDR3 DNA reads TGTGCCAGCAGCCACAGGGACAGGGGGCGTCACGAGCAGTACTTC.

Concerning this clonotype itself: This clone may be a read error of a much larger clone one base away. The rearrangement links TRBV5-1 to TRBJ2-1; possibly TRBD2 for D (6 bases). The CDR3 sequence is 13 residues long. Trimming left V 4 bases short and J 9 bases short, with 14 bases between. Germline-derived CDR1 and CDR2 are SGHRS and YFSETQ. The CDR3 DNA is TGCGCCAGCAGCACAGGACTACGGGCTGAGCAGTTCTTC. Protein: CASSTGLRAEQFF.

In its sample, this clonotype was seen a few times. A read error may be the cause here, since a much bigger clone is one base away. The rearrangement joins TRBV29-1 to TRBJ2-7, with TRBD2 matching over 13 bases. Germline lookup yields CDR1 SQVTM and CDR2 ANQGSEA. The CDR3 has 16 amino acids. The CDR3: CSVEGTSGMGSYKQYF. In DNA, the CDR3 is TGCAGCGTTGAGGGGACTAGCGGGATGGGGTCCTACAAGCAGTACTTC.

This clonotype was seen just once. The germline gene is not matched at one end of the junction; a read error may be the cause. CDR3 bases: TGTGCCAGCAGCTTAGATCGAGGGGGTACGCAGTTTTTT. Its translation is CASSLDRGGTQFF. The J gene is TRBJ2-3, the V gene TRBV11-2, with a weak D call TRBD1 (6 bases). The V gene's germline CDR1 is SGHAT and CDR2 FQNNGV. The length of the CDR3 is 13 residues.

V gene TRBV11-2 combines with J gene TRBJ2-5; D is uncertain. Germline CDR1 reads SGHAT; CDR2 reads FQNNGV. The CDR3 is 13 amino acids. The V gene lost 4 bases and the J gene lost 5 bases, with 11 bases spanning the gap. This CDR3 is CASSSRNRETQYF. The CDR3 nucleotides are TGTGCCAGCAGCTCGAGGAACCGGGAGACCCAGTACTTC.

As to this clonotype: Being one base from a much bigger clone, this may be a read error. This chain links TRBV6-5 with TRBJ2-4, with D possibly being TRBD1 (5 bases). Germline V lookup: CDR1 MNHEY, CDR2 SVGAGI. The CDR3 covers 13 residues. The DNA for the CDR3 is TGTGCCAGCAGCGCCCAGGGTGGAAACATTCGGTACTTC. The encoded protein is CASSAQGGNIRYF.

As to this clonotype: A read error may account for a junction end that differs from germline. The chain couples TRBV11-2 to TRBJ1-1, with D possibly TRBD1 on 6 matching bases. CDR1 SGHAT and CDR2 FQNNGV come from the germline V gene. The CDR3 spans 16 residues. The CDR3 bases are TGTGCCAGCAGCATAGCCTTCAGGGGTTCGGGCACTGAAGCTCTCTTT. Protein product: CASSIAFRGSGTEALF.